This T cell receptor beta chain was sequenced during a study of monozygotic twins with cystic fibrosis. Measured with immunoSEQ multiplex PCR; TCRdb has only the in-frame clones, and not every one. Here the sample spans fewer than 30,000 clones, about nine tenths being singletons. Germline V lookup: CDR1 SGHRS, CDR2 YFSETQ. This CDR3 has 16 residues. The V end lost 4 bases, the J end lost 2 bases, and 17 bases lay between the germline ends. General observations from the study: Low clonality (median around 0.009) suggested a mostly naive repertoire.

Remarks on this clone: Antigen: not known.

Specimen: blood. The rearrangement uses TRBV5-1 and TRBJ2-3; D is ambiguous. This sequence was found in a girl between 2 and 10 years old with cystic fibrosis. CDR3 DNA: TGCGCCAGCAGCCCACGGGCAAGGATATCCACAGATACGCAGTATTTT. It encodes CASSPRARISTDTQYF.